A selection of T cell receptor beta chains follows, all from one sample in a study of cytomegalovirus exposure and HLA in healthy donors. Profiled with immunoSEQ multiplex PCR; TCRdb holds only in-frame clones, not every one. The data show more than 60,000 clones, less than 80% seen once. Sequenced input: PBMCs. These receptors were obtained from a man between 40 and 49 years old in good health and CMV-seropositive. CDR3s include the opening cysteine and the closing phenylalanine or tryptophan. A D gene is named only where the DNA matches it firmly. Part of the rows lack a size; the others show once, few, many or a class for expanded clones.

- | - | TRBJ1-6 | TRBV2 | CASSETGRNSPLHF | TGTGCCAGCAGTGAAACAGGGCGTAATTCACCCCTCCACTTT
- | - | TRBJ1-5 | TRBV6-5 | CASSVGGSNQPQHF | TGTGCCAGCAGCGTAGGGGGAAGCAATCAGCCCCAGCATTTT
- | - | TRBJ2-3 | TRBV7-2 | CASSPDGWRTDTQYF | TGTGCCAGCAGTCCCGATGGTTGGAGGACAGATACGCAGTATTTT
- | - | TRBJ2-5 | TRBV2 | CASSPDSGETQYF | TGTGCCAGCAGTCCGGACTCGGGGGAGACCCAGTACTTC
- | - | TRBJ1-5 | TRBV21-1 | CASGRPDRVMNQPQHF | TGTGCCAGCGGCCGACCGGACAGGGTGATGAATCAGCCCCAGCATTTT
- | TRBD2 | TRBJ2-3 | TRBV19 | CASKRASGESTDTQYF | TGTGCCAGTAAAAGGGCTAGCGGGGAGAGCACAGATACGCAGTATTTT
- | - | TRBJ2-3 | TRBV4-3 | CASSQVRETDTQYF | TGCGCCAGCAGCCAAGTTAGGGAGACAGATACGCAGTATTTT
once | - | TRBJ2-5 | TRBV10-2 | CASSEYGETQYF | TGCGCCAGCAGTGAGTATGGCGAGACCCAGTACTTC
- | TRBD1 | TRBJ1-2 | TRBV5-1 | CASSPTGVKDGYTF | TGCGCCAGCAGCCCCACAGGGGTGAAGGATGGCTACACCTTC
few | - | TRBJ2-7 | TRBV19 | CASSIGAVSYEQYF | TGTGCCAGTAGTATAGGGGCAGTCTCCTACGAGCAGTACTTC
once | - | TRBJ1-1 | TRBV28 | CASRVRLNTEAFF | TGTGCCAGCCGGGTACGATTGAACACTGAAGCTTTCTTT
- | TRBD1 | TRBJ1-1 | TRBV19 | CASSIDRGLGAFF | TGTGCCAGTAGTATCGACAGGGGGCTGGGAGCTTTCTTT
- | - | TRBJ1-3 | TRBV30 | CASHPGNSGNTIYF | TGTGCCTCCCATCCGGGGAACTCTGGAAACACCATATATTTT
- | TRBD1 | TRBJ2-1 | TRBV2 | CASSRDRGPNEQFF | TGTGCCAGCAGTCGGGACAGGGGGCCCAATGAGCAGTTCTTC
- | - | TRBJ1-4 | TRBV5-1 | CASSSVGAATNEKLFF | TGCGCCAGCAGCTCGGTGGGGGCCGCCACTAATGAAAAACTGTTTTTT
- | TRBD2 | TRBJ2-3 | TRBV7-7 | CASSLGSALAGGPKVSTDTQYF | TGTGCCAGCAGCTTAGGATCGGCTTTAGCGGGGGGGCCTAAGGTGTCTACAGATACGCAGTATTTT
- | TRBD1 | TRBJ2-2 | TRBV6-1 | CASSRRTGGELFF | TGTGCCAGCAGTCGCAGGACAGGCGGGGAGCTGTTTTTT
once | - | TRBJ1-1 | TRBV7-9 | CASTGEATLNTEAFF | TGTGCCAGCACCGGTGAAGCGACCTTGAACACTGAAGCTTTCTTT
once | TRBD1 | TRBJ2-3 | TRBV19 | CASSRTGNTDTQYF | TGTGCCAGTAGTAGGACAGGCAACACAGATACGCAGTATTTT
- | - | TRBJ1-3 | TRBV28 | CASSLSPGASGNTIYF | TGTGCCAGCAGTTTATCCCCGGGTGCATCTGGAAACACCATATATTTT
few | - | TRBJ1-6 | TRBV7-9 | CASSLAQGSFYNSPLHF | TGTGCCAGCAGCTTAGCACAGGGCTCCTTTTATAATTCACCCCTCCACTTT
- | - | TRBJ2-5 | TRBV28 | CASSSAMRVRETQYF | TGTGCCAGCAGTTCCGCCATGCGGGTTCGGGAGACCCAGTACTTC
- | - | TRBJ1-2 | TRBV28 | CASSLRQGGDGYTF | TGTGCCAGCAGTTTGCGGCAGGGAGGTGATGGCTACACCTTC
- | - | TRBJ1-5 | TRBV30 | CAWSGAGNQPQHF | TGTGCCTGGAGTGGGGCAGGGAATCAGCCCCAGCATTTT
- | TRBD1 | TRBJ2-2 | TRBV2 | CASSIAGQGDTGELFF | TGTGCCAGCAGTATCGCGGGACAGGGTGACACCGGGGAGCTGTTTTTT